One sample yielded the 20 T cell receptor beta chains listed below, sequenced in a study of T cell responses to AZD1222 COVID-19 vaccine (dated by TCRdb to the early 2020s). Receptors were amplified or captured by the immunoSEQ multiplex PCR assay. TCRdb took this table from immuneACCESS and kept in-frame rearrangements with V and J called. Such tables lack part of the clones; where checked against another copy, unresolved V genes explain under half of the gap, and the rest is unexplained. This sample lists roughly 97,000 clones; approximately 90% were detected once. The biggest ten clones account for around 20% of the sample. Reading the label with the study, this specimen's time point is: baseline before first vaccination. The specimen comprised peripheral blood, sampled on day 0 of AZD1222 vaccination. These receptors all stem from an adult in good health.

This clone is a singleton in its sample. This chain uses TRBV18 with TRBJ1-5; D is undetermined. The V end was cut by 6 bases, the J end by 7 bases, with 10 bases between. Germline V gives CDR1 KGHSH, CDR2 LQKENI. The CDR3 has 12 amino acids. This CDR3 is CASSTQTQPQHF. CDR3 DNA sequence: TGTGCCAGCTCCACGCAGACACAGCCCCAGCATTTT.

V and J are TRBV13 and TRBJ1-6, with D perhaps matching TRBD1 (5 bases). This CDR3 has 16 residues. V lost 5 bases, J lost 7 bases, and 18 bases lay in between. Germline loops: CDR1 PRHDT, CDR2 FYEKMQ (reference sequence). CDR3 in DNA: TGTGCCAGCAGCCCTAGGGGACGGAATTGGAATTCACCCCTCCACTTT. The encoded protein is CASSPRGRNWNSPLHF. Full variable domain (missing parts from reference TRBV13 and TRBJ1-6): AAGVIQSPRHLIKEKRETATLKCYPIPRHDTVYWYQQGPGQDPQFLISFYEKMQSDKGSIPDRFSAQQFSDYHSELNMSSLELGDSALYFCASSPRGRNWNSPLHFGNGTRLTVT.

V and J are TRBV19 and TRBJ1-4; D possibly corresponds to TRBD1 (5 bases). V lost 2 bases and J lost 7, with 11 bases in between. Germline-derived CDR1 and CDR2 are LNHDA and SQIVND (reference sequence). CDR3 length: 14 amino acids. The CDR3 is CASSIIQAREKLFF. For the CDR3, the DNA is TGTGCCAGTAGTATAATACAGGCCCGTGAAAAACTGTTTTTT.

The chain links TRBV18 to TRBJ1-1; D gene unclear. V lost 2 bases, J lost 1 base, and 11 bases lay in between. Germline CDR1 is KGHSH and CDR2 is LQKENI. The CDR3 is 15 amino acids. For the CDR3, the DNA is TGTGCCAGCTCACCAGCGGGGTGGCAGAACACTGAAGCTTTCTTT. Its translation is CASSPAGWQNTEAFF. Variable domain in full (rest from reference TRBV18 and TRBJ1-1): NAGVMQNPRHLVRRRGQEARLRCSPMKGHSHVYWYRQLPEEGLKFMVYLQKENIIDESGMPKERFSAEFPKEGPSILRIQQVVRGDSAAYFCASSPAGWQNTEAFFGQGTRLTVV.

The table lists this clone with a count of one. Here the CDR3 reads CASSLVPFHTQYF. The CDR3, as DNA: TGTGCCAGCAGCTTAGTCCCCTTCCATACGCAGTATTTT. The chain couples TRBV7-9 to TRBJ2-3; D ambiguous. The CDR3 totals 13 residues. Looked up from germline, CDR1 is SEHNR and CDR2 is FQNEAQ (reference sequence). V lost 1 base and J lost 7, with 9 bases in between.

The V and J genes are TRBV3-1 (or the pseudogene TRBV3-2) and TRBJ1-1; D not resolved. CDR3 size: 12 residues. The ends were cut back, 6 bases at V and 0 bases at J, with 5 bases in the middle. Germline CDR1 is LGHDT and CDR2 is YNNKEL (reference sequence). The CDR3 loop reads CASRTVNTEAFF. Here the CDR3 DNA reads TGTGCCAGCAGGACGGTGAACACTGAAGCTTTCTTT.

This chain connects TRBV14 to TRBJ2-1; D is possibly TRBD2 (6 bases). Germline values: CDR1 SGHDN, CDR2 FVKESK. With 3 bases removed from V and 3 bases from J, the gap between germline ends came to 12 bases. The CDR3 length is 15 residues. The CDR3 sequence is CASSHSAGYYNEQFF. The CDR3 DNA follows: TGTGCCAGCAGCCATTCTGCGGGGTACTACAATGAGCAGTTCTTC. Full variable domain (missing parts from reference TRBV14 and TRBJ2-1): EAGVTQFPSHSVIEKGQTVTLRCDPISGHDNLYWYRRVMGKEIKFLLHFVKESKQDESGMPNNRFLAERTGGTYSTLKVQPAELEDSGVYFCASSHSAGYYNEQFFGPGTRLTVL.

The rearrangement uses TRBV6-5 and TRBJ1-5, with D possibly matching TRBD1 (6 bases). Per the germline V gene, CDR1 is MNHEY and CDR2 is SVGAGI. V dropped 6 bases and J dropped 5 bases, with 14 bases sitting between them. CDR3 length equals 14 residues. CDR3 sequence reads: CASRFSGDYQPQHF. In DNA, the CDR3 is TGTGCCAGCAGATTTTCAGGGGACTATCAGCCCCAGCATTTT.

The rearrangement links TRBV5-1 to TRBJ1-1; a weak D match, TRBD1 (5 bases). Germline V gene sequence: CDR1 SGHRS, CDR2 YFSETQ. CDR3 length: 16 residues. V gave up 3 bases and J gave up 1 base, with 16 bases separating them. CDR3 coding DNA: TGCGCCAGCAGCTCGATCCTGGGGGGTAAGAACACTGAAGCTTTCTTT. It translates to CASSSILGGKNTEAFF.

DNA for the CDR3: TGTGCCAGCAGTTTCACCGGCGAGCAGTACTTC. It is translated as CASSFTGEQYF. This chain links TRBV27 with TRBJ2-7; D remains ambiguous. Per germline, CDR1 MNHEY and CDR2 SMNVEV (reference sequence). There are 11 residues in the CDR3. V shed 3 bases and J shed 6 bases, with 6 bases lying between them.

The genes are TRBV3-1 (or the pseudogene TRBV3-2) and TRBJ2-4; 9 bases line up with TRBD1. Per germline, CDR1 LGHDT and CDR2 YNNKEL (reference sequence). The CDR3 consists of 15 residues. V was pared by 4 bases and J by 7 bases, with 8 bases of the junction left unmatched. CDR3 sequence reads: CASSPRDRVRNIQYF. CDR3 sequence (DNA): TGTGCCAGCAGCCCCCGGGACAGGGTGCGGAACATTCAGTACTTC.

This chain uses TRBV3-1 (or the pseudogene TRBV3-2) with TRBJ2-1, with D perhaps matching TRBD1 (6 bases). V was cut by 1 base and J by 3 bases, with 10 bases left in between. Germline V gene data show CDR1 as LGHDT and CDR2 as YNNKEL (reference sequence). This CDR3 spans 15 amino acids. DNA for the CDR3: TGTGCCAGCAGCCAAGTTGGGGGCGTCTACAATGAGCAGTTCTTC. It yields the protein CASSQVGGVYNEQFF.

J is TRBJ1-1 and V is TRBV11-2; 8 nucleotides align to TRBD1. J lost 0 bases, V lost 5 bases, and 5 bases had no gene match. This CDR3 contains 15 residues. The V gene's germline CDR1 is SGHAT and CDR2 FQNNGV. In DNA, the CDR3 is TGTGCCAGCAGCGGACAGGGTGCCCTGAACACTGAAGCTTTCTTT. Translation gives CASSGQGALNTEAFF.

The CDR3 is CASSYRTGGRETQYF. CDR3 DNA: TGCGCCAGCAGCTACAGGACAGGGGGCCGGGAGACCCAGTACTTC. This chain joins TRBV5-1 and TRBJ2-5; TRBD1 matches at 11 bases. The CDR3 is 15 amino acids. With V trimmed by 3 bases and J by 5 bases, 6 bases remained unmatched. Germline-derived CDR1 and CDR2 are SGHRS and YFSETQ.

The genes are TRBV14 and TRBJ1-4, with D perhaps matching TRBD1 (6 bases). Germline CDR1 SGHDN, CDR2 FVKESK. This CDR3 comprises 15 residues. V shed 2 bases and J shed 4 bases, with 11 bases lying between them. The CDR3: CASSQLTGLNEKLFF. In nucleotides, the CDR3 is TGTGCCAGCAGCCAACTGACAGGCCTTAATGAAAAACTGTTTTTT. Using reference TRBV14 and TRBJ1-4 for the parts outside the CDR3, the full variable domain is EAGVTQFPSHSVIEKGQTVTLRCDPISGHDNLYWYRRVMGKEIKFLLHFVKESKQDESGMPNNRFLAERTGGTYSTLKVQPAELEDSGVYFCASSQLTGLNEKLFFGSGTQLSVL.

For this clone: Because it lacks the conserved phenylalanine or tryptophan at the end, this CDR3 is likely a read error. J is TRBJ1-6 and V is TRBV6-5, with D perhaps matching TRBD1 (6 bases). Deletions cut 7 bases from V and 10 bases from J, with 20 bases between. There are 15 residues in the CDR3. Germline V lookup: CDR1 MNHEY, CDR2 SVGAGI. This chain's CDR3 is CASTPSGVGGSPLHL. CDR3 bases: TGTGCCAGCACCCCCTCGGGGGTAGGGGGATCACCCCTCCACCTT.

The rearrangement uses TRBV7-2 and TRBJ2-1; possibly TRBD2 for D (7 bases). The V and J ends lost 4 bases and 9 bases respectively, with 22 bases between them. CDR3 size: 16 residues. Looked up from germline, CDR1 is SGHTA and CDR2 is FQGNSA. The CDR3 region is CASSYRLVGGHGEQFF. In DNA, the CDR3 is TGTGCCAGCAGCTATAGACTAGTGGGGGGGCATGGTGAGCAGTTCTTC.

The chain combines TRBV6-5 with TRBJ1-1; no definite D call. This CDR3 has 16 residues. CDR1 MNHEY and CDR2 SVGAGI come from the germline V gene. V lost 4 bases and J lost 0, with 15 bases in between. CDR3 sequence reads: CASSSWGRGMNTEAFF. Here the CDR3 DNA reads TGTGCCAGCAGTTCTTGGGGTAGAGGGATGAACACTGAAGCTTTCTTT.

The chain couples TRBV5-1 to TRBJ1-6; D is unresolved. Trimming shortened V by 0 bases and J by 10 bases, and 14 bases separated the two germline ends. CDR1 and CDR2 from the germline V gene are SGHRS and YFSETQ. CDR3 length: 15 residues. Written as DNA, the CDR3 is TGCGCCAGCAGCTTGGCCGAGGTCCTAGGATCACCCCTCCACTTT. The encoded protein is CASSLAEVLGSPLHF.

This CDR3 is CASSLGGGMAEAFF. For the CDR3, the DNA is TGCGCCAGCAGCTTGGGAGGGGGCATGGCTGAAGCTTTCTTT. The chain carries TRBV5-1 and TRBJ1-1, with 7 nucleotides matching TRBD1. V shed 0 bases, J shed 6 bases, and the junction held 5 bases outside the gene matches. The CDR3 runs to 14 residues. Germline V gene data show CDR1 as SGHRS and CDR2 as YFSETQ. Filled out from reference TRBV5-1 and TRBJ1-1, the complete variable domain reads KAGVTQTPRYLIKTRGQQVTLSCSPISGHRSVSWYQQTPGQGLQFLFEYFSETQRNKGNFPGRFSGRQFSNSRSEMNVSTLELGDSALYLCASSLGGGMAEAFFGQGTRLTVV.